The 5 T cell receptor beta chains below all came from one sample that was sequenced in a study of blood T cells in healthy people across ages. Next came a second PCR, run for roughly 6 to 11 cycles, which used a sample-barcoded 5' primer along with a J-beta primer mix. TCRdb re-called the 5' RACE reads with MiXCR, one entry per CDR3 protein. The sample yields under 1,000,000 distinct CDR3 sequences, 35% to 50% seen once. Material: blood. Source of these receptors: an elderly man in good health.

There are a few counts of this clonotype. V is TRBV6-6 and J is TRBJ2-5, with TRBD2 matching over 9 bases. The J call may be mistaken, given a closer DNA end match to TRBJ2-7. CDR3 length: 14 residues. Per germline, CDR1 MNHNY and CDR2 SVGAGI (reference sequence). The CDR3 region has the DNA TGTGCCAGCAGTTCTAGCGGGGAGTTGAACGAGCAGTACTTC. Encoded protein: CASSSSGELNEQYF.

This clonotype was observed a single time. The CDR3 nucleotides read TGTGCCAGCAGTGAAGACTGGGGCTATAATTCACCCCTCCACTTT. This translates into CASSEDWGYNSPLHF. The chain recombines TRBV9 with TRBJ1-6; D is uncertain. The CDR3 has 15 amino acids. V dropped 5 bases and J dropped 3 bases, with 12 bases sitting between them. Germline V lookup: CDR1 SGDLS, CDR2 YYNGEE.

This chain links TRBV12-3 or TRBV12-4 with TRBJ2-1; D not certain. CDR3 length equals 12 residues. Trimming pared 8 bases from V and 8 bases from J, leaving 13 bases between. The CDR3 DNA sequence: TGTGCCAGCGGCCCAGGAGCGTATGAGCAGTTCTTC. Its protein product is CASGPGAYEQFF.

This chain connects TRBV7-2 to TRBJ2-7; D not certain. Germline values: CDR1 SGHTA, CDR2 FQGNSA. This CDR3 comprises 16 residues. V gave up 2 bases and J gave up 2 bases, with 16 bases separating them. For the CDR3, the DNA is TGTGCCAGCAGCTTATCCCCCCGGGTCAGCACCTACGAGCAGTACTTC. This codes for CASSLSPRVSTYEQYF. The variable domain in full, with the rest retrieved from reference TRBV7-2 and TRBJ2-7, is GAGVSQSPSNKVTEKGKDVELRCDPISGHTALYWYRQSLGQGLEFLIYFQGNSAPDKSGLPSDRFSAERTGGSVSTLTIQRTQQEDSAVYLCASSLSPRVSTYEQYFGPGTRLTVT.

In its sample, this clonotype was seen a few times. This may be a read error: a much more frequent sequence differs by one nucleotide. The rearrangement joins TRBV29-1 to TRBJ2-5; D gene ambiguous. CDR1 SQVTM and CDR2 ANQGSEA come from the germline V gene. Trimming left V 4 bases short and J 6 bases short, with 15 bases between. CDR3 length equals 13 residues. CDR3 bases: TGCAGCGTTGGCGTGATCTCCGGAAAGACCCAGTACTTC. Amino acids: CSVGVISGKTQYF.